These 12 T cell receptor beta chains were all obtained from the same sample, sequenced in a study of response to subunit inactivated influenza vaccine. A single record per CDR3 protein comes from TCRdb applying MiXCR to the RT-PCR reads. The sample lists hundreds of thousands of distinct CDR3 sequences, approximately 13% occurring once. Specimen: PBMCs from blood, collected 14 to 15 days before vaccination. The source of these receptors is a man in his fifties who received an inactivated influenza vaccine.

There are a few counts of this clonotype. The CDR3, as DNA: TGTGCCAGCAGCTTAGCGACTCACTCTAGCACAGATACGCAGTATTTT. Translation gives CASSLATHSSTDTQYF. The chain combines TRBV7-6 with TRBJ2-3; D remains unclear. The germline V and J ends were trimmed by 0 bases and 0 bases, with 10 bases remaining between them. This CDR3 has 16 residues. Germline lookup yields CDR1 SGHVS and CDR2 FNYEAQ.

This clonotype has more than one count but fewer than ten. This chain uses TRBV12-3 or TRBV12-4 with TRBJ2-2; no firm D call. The CDR3 is made up of 13 amino acids. V gave up 2 bases and J gave up 7 bases, with 8 bases separating them. CDR3 DNA: TGTGCCAGCAGTTTAACGTTGCGCGGGGAGCTGTTTTTT. Protein: CASSLTLRGELFF.

This clonotype was counted a few times. The chain employs TRBV20-1 and TRBJ1-1, with D unresolved. The CDR3 is 13 amino acids. With 1 base removed from V and 1 base from J, the gap between germline ends came to 7 bases. From germline, CDR1 is DFQATT and CDR2 SNEGSKA (reference sequence). Here the CDR3 DNA reads TGCAGTGCTAGAGGAATCAGGAACACTGAAGCTTTCTTT. As protein: CSARGIRNTEAFF.

This clonotype was detected only a few times. The chain is built from TRBV6-1 and TRBJ2-5; 12 bases align to TRBD1. CDR1 is MNHNS, CDR2 SASEGT, per germline. The CDR3 extends over 15 amino acids. V gave up 4 bases and J gave up 5 bases; unmatched junction bases: 5. CDR3 sequence: CASSAGQGAMETQYF. The CDR3 bases are TGTGCCAGCAGTGCGGGACAGGGGGCGATGGAGACCCAGTACTTC.

This clonotype occurred many times. The chain combines TRBV24-1 with TRBJ2-1; D not resolved. The CDR3 contains 13 residues. Germline V CDR1 and CDR2: KGHDR, SFDVKD. Trimming stripped 3 bases from V and 0 bases from J, with 2 bases between. Written as DNA, the CDR3 is TGTGCCACCAGTGATACCTCCTACAATGAGCAGTTCTTC. Protein: CATSDTSYNEQFF.

This clonotype was found many times. J is TRBJ2-7 and V is TRBV4-3; D not certain. Per germline, CDR1 LGHNA and CDR2 YSLEER. The CDR3 runs 19 residues. V was shortened by 1 base and J by 2 bases, with 24 bases between the two germline ends. The CDR3 reads CASSQGLPSPAAQPYEQYF. CDR3 sequence (DNA): TGCGCCAGCAGCCAAGGCCTCCCTAGTCCGGCGGCCCAACCCTACGAGCAGTACTTC.

The CDR3 here is CAITSGYEQYF. CDR3 DNA: TGTGCCATCACTAGCGGCTACGAGCAGTACTTC. The V gene is TRBV10-3, the J gene TRBJ2-7, with 7 bases lining up with TRBD2. The ends lost 7 bases at V and 3 bases at J; junction bases unmatched: 0. Germline V gene lookup returns CDR1 ENHRY and CDR2 SYGVKD. The CDR3 has 11 residues.

The chain combines TRBV5-6 with TRBJ1-4; D might be TRBD1 (6 bases). Germline CDR1 reads SGHDT; CDR2 reads YYEEEE. V lost 4 bases and J lost 5, with 9 bases in between. The CDR3 totals 13 residues. The CDR3 region is CASSKGQNEKLFF. CDR3 in DNA: TGTGCCAGCAGCAAAGGACAGAATGAAAAACTGTTTTTT.

This clonotype was detected a few times. The chain joins TRBV20-1 to TRBJ2-1, with a possible D match to TRBD2 (6 bases). The V gene's germline CDR1 is DFQATT and CDR2 SNEGSKA (reference sequence). Trimming cost V 5 bases and J 2 bases, with 19 bases left between them. This CDR3 is 16 amino acids long. The CDR3, as DNA: TGCAGTGCTGTCTCCTCTAGCGCTGTCGCCTACAATGAGCAGTTCTTC. Translated, it gives CSAVSSSAVAYNEQFF.

The sample holds a few counts of this clonotype. The V call is TRBV20-1, the J call TRBJ2-1; 10 positions match TRBD2. The CDR3 contains 15 residues. Germline lookup yields CDR1 DFQATT and CDR2 SNEGSKA (reference sequence). Germline trimming cut 3 bases from V and 8 bases from J; bases unmatched to any gene: 10. The CDR3 sequence is CSASRLAGVGDEQFF. The CDR3 nucleotides read TGCAGTGCTAGTAGGCTAGCGGGAGTCGGGGATGAGCAGTTCTTC.

This chain links TRBV24-1 with TRBJ2-7; perhaps TRBD1 as D (7 bases). The germline V gene encodes CDR1 KGHDR and CDR2 SFDVKD. The CDR3 is 14 amino acids. Trimming shortened V by 8 bases and J by 3 bases, and 16 bases separated the two germline ends. CDR3 DNA sequence: TGTGCCACCAAACACGGACAGGACTACTACGAGCAGTACTTC. Its protein product is CATKHGQDYYEQYF.

This clonotype was counted only a few times. The chain recombines TRBV28 with TRBJ2-3, with TRBD1 matching 12 bases. Trimming cost V 6 bases and J 2 bases; bases outside gene matches: 6. CDR3 size: 16 residues. Germline V gene sequence: CDR1 MDHEN, CDR2 SYDVKM. DNA of the CDR3: TGTGCCAGCAGCCTTGGGACAGGGGGCCCCACAGATACGCAGTATTTT. Amino acids: CASSLGTGGPTDTQYF.